The 10 T cell receptor beta chains reported below all come from one sample, sequenced in a study of control samples from healthy donors and cancer patients. Produced via immunoSEQ multiplex PCR; TCRdb's table is partial and in-frame only. This sample has approximately 120,000 clones, with more than 85% found just once. Sequenced: blood. The receptors shown here come from a woman aged 50 to 60 in good health.

V gene TRBV27 combines with J gene TRBJ2-1; TRBD2 aligns across 11 bases. This CDR3 has 15 residues. Unmatched junction bases numbered 4, after V lost 5 bases and J lost 4 bases. CDR1 and CDR2 from the germline V gene are MNHEY and SMNVEV (reference sequence). The CDR3 coding sequence is TGTGCCAGCAGTGACGGGACTAGCGGATACAATGAGCAGTTCTTC. This gives the protein CASSDGTSGYNEQFF.

The chain combines TRBV23-1 with TRBJ2-7; TRBD2 matches 7 bases. TRBV23-1 is given ORF status, its function remaining uncertain. This CDR3 comprises 15 residues. V trimming: 3 bases; J trimming: 3 bases; junction bases outside the gene matches: 8. The CDR3 loop is CASSHPLAAYYEQYV. CDR3 DNA sequence: TGCGCCAGCAGTCATCCCCTAGCGGCCTACTACGAGCAGTACGTC.

This chain connects TRBV10-3 to TRBJ1-2, with 8 bases lining up with TRBD1. Germline loops: CDR1 ENHRY, CDR2 SYGVKD. Losses at the gene ends were 2 bases for V and 6 bases for J; bases not matched to a gene: 11. CDR3 length equals 16 residues. The CDR3 region is CAISELVQGARDGYTF. In DNA form, the CDR3 reads TGTGCCATCAGTGAGCTCGTCCAGGGGGCAAGGGATGGCTACACCTTC.

The genes are TRBV6-5 and TRBJ1-4; possibly TRBD1 for D (5 bases). The V and J ends lost 0 bases and 3 bases respectively, with 11 bases between them. Germline V lookup: CDR1 MNHEY, CDR2 SVGAGI. CDR3 length: 16 amino acids. For the CDR3, the DNA is TGTGCCAGCAGTTACTCGAATGGGGCCGCTAATGAAAAACTGTTTTTT. Translated, it gives CASSYSNGAANEKLFF.

J is TRBJ1-2 and V is TRBV4-3; D gene uncertain. In germline, CDR1 is LGHNA, CDR2 YSLEER. V lost 3 bases to trimming and J lost 4 bases, with 15 bases between them. This CDR3 comprises 15 residues. The CDR3 spells CASSQLENIGYGYTF. For the CDR3, the DNA is TGCGCCAGCAGCCAGTTAGAGAACATTGGCTATGGCTACACCTTC.

V is TRBV5-1 and J is TRBJ1-1, with D unresolved. CDR3 length: 15 residues. Germline CDR1 reads SGHRS; CDR2 reads YFSETQ. V was shortened by 1 base and J by 7 bases, with 17 bases between the two germline ends. The CDR3 is CASSLSSTARGEAFF. CDR3 in DNA: TGCGCCAGCAGCTTGTCATCGACCGCCCGAGGTGAAGCTTTCTTT.

The chain recombines TRBV30 with TRBJ1-4, with 7 bases that match TRBD1. Germline V gene sequence: CDR1 GTSNPN, CDR2 SVGIG (reference sequence). The V segment lost 8 bases and the J segment 7 bases; nucleotides outside the gene matches: 10. This CDR3 has 13 amino acids. The CDR3 DNA reads as TGTGCCGGCCGACAGGGTGAGGGTGAAAAACTGTTTTTT. Translating it yields CAGRQGEGEKLFF.

CDR3 protein: CASSPSPQVEQFF. The CDR3 nucleotides read TGCGCCAGCAGCCCTAGCCCCCAGGTTGAGCAGTTCTTC. V is TRBV5-1 and J is TRBJ2-1; TRBD2 is a possible D gene (5 bases). The CDR3 is 13 residues long. The V and J ends lost 4 bases and 9 bases respectively, with 14 bases between them. From germline, CDR1 is SGHRS and CDR2 YFSETQ. Filled out from reference TRBV5-1 and TRBJ2-1, the complete variable domain reads KAGVTQTPRYLIKTRGQQVTLSCSPISGHRSVSWYQQTPGQGLQFLFEYFSETQRNKGNFPGRFSGRQFSNSRSEMNVSTLELGDSALYLCASSPSPQVEQFFGPGTRLTVL.

To note about this clone: The same CDR3 can be traced to other DNA sequences in this sample. The chain combines TRBV12-3 or TRBV12-4 with TRBJ1-1; D ambiguous. The V end was cut by 3 bases, the J end by 1 base, with 6 bases between. This CDR3 comprises 13 residues. CDR3 nucleotide sequence: TGTGCCAGCAGTTTCTCAGGGAACACTGAAGCTTTCTTT. Encoded protein: CASSFSGNTEAFF.

V usage is TRBV21-1 and J usage is TRBJ2-2; the table assigns TRBD2, which was not confirmed against the DNA. TRBV21-1 is a pseudogene. The CDR3 is 20 residues long. The CDR3 DNA is TGTGCCAGCAGCCCCACTCCGACAGGGCGGGCGGGAGGCCAAACCGGGGAGCTGTTTTTT. Protein product: CASSPTPTGRAGGQTGELFF.